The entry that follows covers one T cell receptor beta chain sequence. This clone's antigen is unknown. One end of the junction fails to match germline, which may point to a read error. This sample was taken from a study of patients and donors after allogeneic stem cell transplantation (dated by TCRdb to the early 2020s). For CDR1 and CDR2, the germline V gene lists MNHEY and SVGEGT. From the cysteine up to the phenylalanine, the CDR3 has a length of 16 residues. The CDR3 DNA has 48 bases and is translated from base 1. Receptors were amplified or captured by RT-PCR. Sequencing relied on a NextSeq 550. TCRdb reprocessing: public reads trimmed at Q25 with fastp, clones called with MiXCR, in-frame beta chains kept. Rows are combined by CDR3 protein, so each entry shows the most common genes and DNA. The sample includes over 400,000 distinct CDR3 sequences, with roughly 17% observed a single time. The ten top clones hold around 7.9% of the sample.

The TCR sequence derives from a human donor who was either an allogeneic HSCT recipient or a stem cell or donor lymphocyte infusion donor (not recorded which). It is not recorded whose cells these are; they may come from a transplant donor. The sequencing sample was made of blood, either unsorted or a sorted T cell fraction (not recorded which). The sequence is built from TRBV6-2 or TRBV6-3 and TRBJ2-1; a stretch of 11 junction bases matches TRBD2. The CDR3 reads CASSYWGLAVNNEQFF. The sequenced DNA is TGTGCCAGCAGCTACTGGGGACTAGCGGTGAACAATGAGCAGTTCTTC.